These 25 T cell receptor beta chains originate from one sample sequenced in a study of blood T cell repertoires in COVID-19. The method was immunoSEQ multiplex PCR; TCRdb's version includes in-frame clones alone and lacks a portion of them. The data show 130,000 or so clones, 84% seen once. The sequencing input was peripheral blood. These receptors were taken from a woman aged 60-75 years with acute or convalescent COVID-19.

The J gene is TRBJ1-3, the V gene TRBV19; a possible D gene is TRBD1 (5 bases). CDR1 and CDR2 (germline): LNHDA, SQIVND (reference sequence). This CDR3 spans 15 amino acids. The V end was cut by 9 bases, the J end by 0 bases, with 15 bases between. Here the CDR3 DNA reads TGTGCCAGCCACTTGGACACATTCTCTGGAAACACCATATATTTT. Its protein product is CASHLDTFSGNTIYF.

The rearrangement uses TRBV7-9 and TRBJ1-2, with TRBD1 as a possible D gene (6 bases). Deletions cut 5 bases from V and 4 bases from J, with 14 bases between. The CDR3 runs 14 residues. Germline CDR1 SEHNR, CDR2 FQNEAQ (reference sequence). CDR3: CASSPRGSTYGYTF. CDR3 in DNA: TGTGCCAGCAGCCCCAGGGGAAGTACCTATGGCTACACCTTC.

V and J are TRBV7-9 and TRBJ1-6, with a possible D match to TRBD1 (5 bases). Germline CDR1 is SEHNR and CDR2 is FQNEAQ (reference sequence). Trimming shortened V by 0 bases and J by 11 bases, and 11 bases separated the two germline ends. The CDR3 is 14 residues long. CDR3 loop: CASSLAGKGPPLHF. The CDR3 region has the DNA TGTGCCAGCAGCTTAGCTGGAAAGGGGCCACCCCTCCACTTT.

In this sample, this clone turned up a few times. This chain links TRBV5-1 with TRBJ2-1; 13 positions agree with TRBD2. V was clipped by 2 bases and J by 7 bases; unmatched bases: 3. Germline V gene lookup returns CDR1 SGHRS and CDR2 YFSETQ. CDR3 length: 15 residues. CDR3 sequence: CASSLGLAGVNEQFF. The CDR3 DNA reads TGCGCCAGCAGCTTAGGACTAGCGGGGGTAAATGAGCAGTTCTTC.

The J gene is TRBJ1-4, the V gene TRBV30; D is perhaps TRBD1 (5 bases). Trimming took 2 bases from V and 11 from J, leaving 12 bases between them. CDR1 and CDR2 (germline): GTSNPN, SVGIG (reference sequence). The CDR3 runs to 12 residues. The chain's CDR3 is CAWSSTGWKLFF. CDR3 in DNA: TGTGCCTGGAGTTCCACAGGTTGGAAACTGTTTTTT.

The chain employs TRBV7-9 and TRBJ2-3; 9 bases agree with TRBD1. This CDR3 comprises 17 residues. Germline V gives CDR1 SEHNR, CDR2 FQNEAQ (reference sequence). The trim removed 5 bases at V and 4 bases at J, leaving 13 bases unmatched. The CDR3 sequence: CASSQIPGQGFADTQYF. CDR3 coding DNA: TGTGCCAGCAGCCAAATACCGGGACAGGGTTTTGCAGATACGCAGTATTTT.

The chain employs TRBV20-1 and TRBJ1-1, with a tentative D call TRBD1 (6 bases). Germline assignment: CDR1 DFQATT and CDR2 SNEGSKA (reference sequence). The germline V and J ends were trimmed by 8 bases and 7 bases, with 11 bases remaining between them. The CDR3 length is 10 residues. CDR3 residues: CSTGQLEAFF. The DNA for the CDR3 is TGCAGTACAGGACAGCTTGAAGCTTTCTTT.

The J gene is TRBJ2-1, the V gene TRBV24-1; possible D gene TRBD2, 6 bases. CDR1 is KGHDR, CDR2 SFDVKD, per germline. The CDR3 consists of 13 residues. Trimming left V 1 base short and J 9 bases short, with 9 bases between. CDR3 coding DNA: TGTGCCACCAGTGATTTTAAGGGACTTGAGCAGTTCTTC. It codes for CATSDFKGLEQFF.

The chain carries TRBV27 and TRBJ1-6; tentative D call: TRBD1 (5 bases). The V and J ends lost 4 bases and 10 bases respectively, with 14 bases between them. Germline loops: CDR1 MNHEY, CDR2 SMNVEV (reference sequence). CDR3 length: 14 amino acids. CDR3 region: CASSSAGGGSPLHF. The CDR3 nucleotides read TGTGCCAGCAGTTCCGCGGGGGGGGGATCACCCCTCCACTTT.

The gene calls are TRBV3-1 (or the pseudogene TRBV3-2) and TRBJ1-1; D not certain. Germline V lookup: CDR1 LGHDT, CDR2 YNNKEL (reference sequence). The CDR3 is 13 amino acids. The germline V and J ends were trimmed by 4 bases and 1 base, with 7 bases remaining between them. The CDR3 sequence: CASSLTRNTEAFF. The CDR3 DNA follows: TGTGCCAGCAGCCTTACAAGGAACACTGAAGCTTTCTTT.

This clone was observed a single time. The chain links TRBV19 to TRBJ1-4; 7 nucleotides agree with TRBD1. Germline values: CDR1 LNHDA, CDR2 SQIVND (reference sequence). The V gene end was trimmed by 8 bases and the J gene end by 3 bases; junction bases not matched to a gene: 6. The CDR3 totals 14 residues. CDR3 DNA: TGTGCCAGTTCCCACAGGGGCCCTAATGAAAAACTGTTTTTT. The encoded protein is CASSHRGPNEKLFF.

The gene calls are TRBV25-1 and TRBJ1-1, with TRBD1 identical over 7 bases. CDR1 and CDR2 (germline): MGHDK, SYGVNS. The V and J ends lost 4 bases and 3 bases, in that order; junction bases with no gene match: 5. This CDR3 is 14 amino acids long. The CDR3 spells CASSATGTHTEAFF. In DNA, the CDR3 is TGTGCCAGCAGTGCGACAGGGACGCACACTGAAGCTTTCTTT.

V usage is TRBV6-5 and J usage is TRBJ2-7, with TRBD1 matching over 9 bases. The V segment lost 6 bases and the J segment 7 bases; nucleotides outside the gene matches: 10. CDR1 is MNHEY and CDR2 is SVGAGI in the germline V gene. This CDR3 region has 14 residues. The CDR3 bases are TGTGCCAGCAGCGCCATGACAGGGGGAGTTGAGCAGTACGTC. Protein: CASSAMTGGVEQYV.

The chain couples TRBV20-1 to TRBJ2-1; no reliable D call. The CDR3 is made up of 12 amino acids. V was clipped by 3 bases and J by 8 bases, with 11 bases between them. In germline, CDR1 is DFQATT, CDR2 SNEGSKA (reference sequence). In nucleotides, the CDR3 is TGCAGTGCTAGTGCCAGAACCTATGAGCAGTTCTTC. This codes for CSASARTYEQFF.

The chain links TRBV27 to TRBJ1-5; TRBD1 aligns across 9 bases. V dropped 6 bases and J dropped 2; count of bases not matched to a gene: 8. Germline loops: CDR1 MNHEY, CDR2 SMNVEV (reference sequence). The CDR3 sequence is 16 residues long. The CDR3 coding sequence is TGTGCCAGCAGGAAACAGGGGGCGCGTGGCAATCAGCCCCAGCATTTT. It specifies CASRKQGARGNQPQHF.

This clone was found a few times. The chain recombines TRBV9 with TRBJ1-2, with D uncertain. Per germline, CDR1 SGDLS and CDR2 YYNGEE. V lost 3 bases and J lost 8, with 8 bases in between. The CDR3 covers 11 residues. This chain's CDR3 is CASSEPGGYTF. CDR3 DNA: TGTGCCAGCAGCGAGCCGGGAGGCTACACCTTC.

The V and J genes are TRBV12-3 or TRBV12-4 and TRBJ2-5, with 7 bases aligning to TRBD2. The V gene end was trimmed by 4 bases and the J gene end by 9 bases; junction bases not matched to a gene: 8. The CDR3 is made up of 13 amino acids. CDR3 residues: CASSYGAGKPQYF. DNA of the CDR3: TGTGCCAGCAGTTATGGAGCGGGGAAGCCCCAGTACTTC.

The gene calls are TRBV7-9 and TRBJ1-6, with a tentative D call TRBD1 (6 bases). Germline CDR1 reads SEHNR; CDR2 reads FQNEAQ (reference sequence). V lost 3 bases, J lost 5 bases, and 8 bases lay in between. There are 14 residues in the CDR3. CDR3 loop: CASSFPGDNSPLHF. In DNA, the CDR3 is TGTGCCAGCAGCTTTCCAGGGGATAATTCACCCCTCCACTTT.

This chain links TRBV7-2 with TRBJ2-7; 11 positions match TRBD1. The CDR3 is 14 amino acids. CDR1 and CDR2 (germline): SGHTA, FQGNSA. Unmatched junction bases numbered 4, after V lost 3 bases and J lost 6 bases. The CDR3 nucleotides are TGTGCCAGCAGCTTTGGGACAGGGGGGAGCGAGCAGTACGTC. Translating it yields CASSFGTGGSEQYV.

CDR3 sequence: CAIRETGFEQYF. In nucleotides, the CDR3 is TGTGCCATCAGAGAAACAGGGTTCGAGCAGTACTTC. This chain joins TRBV10-3 and TRBJ2-7, with D possibly being TRBD1 (6 bases). The V end lost 6 bases, the J end lost 6 bases, and 12 bases lay between the germline ends. CDR3 length: 12 amino acids. Germline V CDR1 and CDR2: ENHRY, SYGVKD.

The chain combines TRBV9 with TRBJ2-5; 9 bases are shared with TRBD2. V lost 7 bases and J lost 1; bases outside the gene matches: 2. The CDR3 loop spans 13 amino acids. Looked up from germline, CDR1 is SGDLS and CDR2 is YYNGEE. The CDR3 DNA reads TGTGCCAGCGCTAGCGGGGCCCAAGAGACCCAGTACTTC. As protein: CASASGAQETQYF.

The CDR3 loop is CASSHLGTGEETQYF. The CDR3 DNA follows: TGCGCCAGCAGCCACCTTGGGACAGGTGAAGAGACCCAGTACTTC. J is TRBJ2-5 and V is TRBV5-1, with 8 bases lining up with TRBD1. V gave up 4 bases and J gave up 3 bases; unmatched junction bases: 8. The CDR3 runs to 15 residues. Germline V gives CDR1 SGHRS, CDR2 YFSETQ.

The J gene is TRBJ1-2, the V gene TRBV27; TRBD1 matches 8 bases. CDR1 and CDR2 from the germline V gene are MNHEY and SMNVEV (reference sequence). The V segment lost 0 bases and the J segment 4 bases; nucleotides outside the gene matches: 10. The CDR3 runs to 17 residues. The CDR3 sequence is CASSLSPGGAGVYGYTF. CDR3 bases: TGTGCCAGCAGTTTATCACCAGGGGGCGCGGGCGTCTATGGCTACACCTTC.

The V call is TRBV23-1, the J call TRBJ1-5; the D gene is possibly TRBD1 (6 bases). TRBV23-1 is an ORF; its function is uncertain. Deletions cut 2 bases from V and 0 bases from J, with 11 bases between. CDR3 size: 16 residues. The CDR3 DNA reads TGCGCCAGCAGTCAAGGGAACAGGGTTAGCAATCAGCCCCAGCATTTT. Amino acids: CASSQGNRVSNQPQHF.

The chain links TRBV5-5 to TRBJ1-4; D might be TRBD1 (5 bases). This CDR3 is built from 15 residues. Germline V CDR1 and CDR2: SGHKS, YYEKEE (reference sequence). The V end was cut by 4 bases, the J end by 13 bases, with 23 bases between. In nucleotides, the CDR3 is TGTGCCAGCAGCCCGGCCGGGGGAAATGGTATGGGACTGTTTTTT. Its protein product is CASSPAGGNGMGLFF. Supplemented by reference TRBV5-5 and TRBJ1-4, the full variable domain reads DAGVTQSPTHLIKTRGQQVTLRCSPISGHKSVSWYQQVLGQGPQFIFQYYEKEERGRGNFPDRFSARQFPNYSSELNVNALLLGDSALYLCASSPAGGNGMGLFFGSGTQLSVL.